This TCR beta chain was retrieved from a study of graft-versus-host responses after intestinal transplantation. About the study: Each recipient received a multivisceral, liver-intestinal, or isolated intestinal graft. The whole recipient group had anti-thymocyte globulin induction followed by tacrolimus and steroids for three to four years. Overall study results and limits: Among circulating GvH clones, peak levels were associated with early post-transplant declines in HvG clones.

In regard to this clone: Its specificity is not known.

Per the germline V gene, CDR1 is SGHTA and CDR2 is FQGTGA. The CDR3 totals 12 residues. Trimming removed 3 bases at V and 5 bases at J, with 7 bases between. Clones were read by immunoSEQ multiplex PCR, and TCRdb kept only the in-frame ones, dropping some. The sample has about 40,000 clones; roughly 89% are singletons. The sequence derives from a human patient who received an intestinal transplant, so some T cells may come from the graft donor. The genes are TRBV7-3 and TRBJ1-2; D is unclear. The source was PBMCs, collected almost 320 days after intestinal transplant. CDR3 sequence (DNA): TGTGCCAGCAGCTTGGACGGTTATGGCTACACCTTC. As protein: CASSLDGYGYTF.